The present TCR beta chain was sequenced within a study of cytomegalovirus exposure and HLA in healthy donors. Amplification used 60 Vbeta primers and 13 Jbeta primers. The data were produced by immunoSEQ multiplex PCR, yet TCRdb's version contains in-frame clones alone and is incomplete. The sample data list some 71,000 clones. Germline values: CDR1 MRHNA, CDR2 SNTAGT. V trimming: 4 bases; J trimming: 6 bases; junction bases outside the gene matches: 5. This CDR3 comprises 14 residues. The TCR comes from a woman in her 30s in good health and CMV-seronegative. The material sequenced was PBMCs. V is TRBV6-4 and J is TRBJ1-2; TRBD1 agrees at 10 bases. In nucleotides, the CDR3 is TGTGCCAGCAGTGCCAAGACAGGGGGCAATGGCTACACCTTC. Encoded protein: CASSAKTGGNGYTF.